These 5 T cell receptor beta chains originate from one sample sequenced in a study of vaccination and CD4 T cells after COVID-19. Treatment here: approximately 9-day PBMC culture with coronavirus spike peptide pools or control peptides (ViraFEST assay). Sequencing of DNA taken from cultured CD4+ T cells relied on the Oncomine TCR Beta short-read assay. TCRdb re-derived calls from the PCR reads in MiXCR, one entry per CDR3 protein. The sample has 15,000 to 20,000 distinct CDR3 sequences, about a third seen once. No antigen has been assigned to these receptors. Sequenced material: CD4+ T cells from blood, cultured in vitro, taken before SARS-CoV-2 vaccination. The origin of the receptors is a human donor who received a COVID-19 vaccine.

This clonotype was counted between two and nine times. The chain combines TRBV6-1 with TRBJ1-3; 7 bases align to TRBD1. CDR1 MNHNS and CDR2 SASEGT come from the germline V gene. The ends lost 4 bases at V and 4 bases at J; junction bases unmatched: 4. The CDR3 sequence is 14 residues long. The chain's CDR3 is CASSAGQRGNTIYF. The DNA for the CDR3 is TGTGCCAGCAGTGCGGGACAGAGAGGAAACACCATATATTTT.

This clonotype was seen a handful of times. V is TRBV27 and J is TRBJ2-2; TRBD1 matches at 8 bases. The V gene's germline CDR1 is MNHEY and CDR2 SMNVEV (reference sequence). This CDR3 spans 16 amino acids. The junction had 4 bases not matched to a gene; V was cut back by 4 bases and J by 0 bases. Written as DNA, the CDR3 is TGTGCCAGCAGTTCGAACAGGGGGGCGAACACCGGGGAGCTGTTTTTT. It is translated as CASSSNRGANTGELFF.

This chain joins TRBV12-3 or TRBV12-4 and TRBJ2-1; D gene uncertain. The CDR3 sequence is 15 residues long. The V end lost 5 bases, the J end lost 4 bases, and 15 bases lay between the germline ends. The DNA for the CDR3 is TGTGCCAGCAGTCCCAGGCGGAATGCATACAATGAGCAGTTCTTC. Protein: CASSPRRNAYNEQFF.

CDR3 protein: CASGLVGQGPPFEAFF. The CDR3 DNA reads as TGTGCTAGTGGTTTGGTGGGACAGGGCCCACCTTTTGAAGCTTTCTTT. This rearrangement joins TRBV12-5 to TRBJ1-1, with 9 bases fitting TRBD1. V trimming: 0 bases; J trimming: 7 bases; junction bases outside the gene matches: 9. This CDR3 has 16 amino acids. Germline lookup yields CDR1 LGHNT and CDR2 FRNRAP.

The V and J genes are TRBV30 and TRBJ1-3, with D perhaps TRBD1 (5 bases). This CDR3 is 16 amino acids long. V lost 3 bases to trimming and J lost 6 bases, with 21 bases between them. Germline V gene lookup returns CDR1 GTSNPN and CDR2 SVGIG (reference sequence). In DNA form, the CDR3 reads TGTGCCTGGAGCGCGGGACCGACCGTTACGCTAAACACCATATATTTT. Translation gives CAWSAGPTVTLNTIYF.